Here is one TCR beta chain with its context. Its antigen is still unknown. Per-nucleotide qualities are absent, and no much larger clonotype sits a single base away. This entry belongs to a study of stem cell transplantation in POMP-related autoinflammatory disease (dated by TCRdb to about 2021). For the wider study: According to the study's hypothesis, the TRB repertoire gets skewed because defective thymoproteasomes impair MHC class I-dependent CD8+ T-cell differentiation and positive selection. The effect of POMP deficiency on T-cell receptor beta repertoire diversity and CDR3 characteristics was assessed using high-throughput TRB sequencing. Prior to transplant, the patients had skewing toward CD4+ naive T cells, low CD8+ T-cell proportions, and reduced T-cell cytokine secretion. After transplant, DNA chimerism analysis showed 100% donor engraftment of neutrophils and platelets through one year. The study at large found these results: In PRAID patients, the trend toward lower diversity and increased clonality reached statistical significance only for regulatory T cells. Across all analyzed T-cell subsets, PRAID patients tended toward lower TRB diversity and higher clonality. PRAID patients showed a restricted number of unique TRB V-J gene pairings.

The time point label here, explained by the study, means: after hematopoietic stem cell transplant. PRAID was marked by prominent immunodeficiency together with autoinflammation. Before TRB sequencing, the T-cell subsets, namely conventional T cells, CD8+ T cells, regulatory T cells, and T follicular helper cells, were sorted. The library was prepared using the immunoSEQ multiplex PCR assay. Per the source publication's procedure: Shannon entropy, which accounts for clonal size distribution, was used to quantify repertoire diversity. Clonotype distribution inequality was measured with the Gini-Simpson index (Simpson_1-D). Imported from immuneACCESS, the table was reduced by TCRdb to in-frame sequences with V and J called. These copies leave out some clones; in studies compared against another copy, an unresolved V gene accounts for under half, and the cause of the remainder is not known. The D gene and trimming were derived from the DNA, and the V and J assignments and clone size from that table. The sample has tens of thousands of clones on record, about nine tenths of them singletons. The ten largest account for about 0.7% of the sample.

The cysteine opens and the phenylalanine closes a CDR3 of 15 amino acids. Solely the CDR3 DNA is kept, with 45 bases framed from the first base. V lost 5 bases and J lost 4 bases; the stretch between them is 18 bases long. CDR1 and CDR2 are read off the germline V gene (reference sequence) as SGHNT and YYREEE. The rearrangement joined TRBV5-4 to TRBJ1-2, with the D gene call left open. Here the sequenced sample was CD4+ T cells from PBMCs, taken after stem cell transplantation. The sequence derives from a human patient with POMP-related autoinflammation and immune dysregulation (PRAID). After a transplant, the graft donor may have provided part of the T cells. The DNA sequence is given as TGTGCCAGCAGTTTCGCCCCCGGGATGCGCTATGGCTACACCTTC. It codes for CASSFAPGMRYGYTF.